This T cell receptor beta chain was observed in a study of blood T cell repertoires in COVID-19. The authors' processing: Reference gene primer amplification yielded estimated nucleated cell counts. Generated by immunoSEQ multiplex PCR, the TCRdb table keeps only in-frame clones and is missing some. V and J calls and clone size follow that table, whereas D and trimming were derived from the DNA. Here the sample spans 250,000 to 350,000 clones, around 89% being singletons. Cohort 3 recovered donors had two negative PCRs, clearance, or symptom resolution. The CDR3 is 15 amino acids. J lost 8 bases, V lost 5 bases, and 8 bases had no gene match. The V gene's germline CDR1 is SGHNT and CDR2 YENEEA.

This chain uses TRBV11-3 with TRBJ2-1, with TRBD2 matching over 11 bases. The TCR sequence derives from a woman aged 45-65 years who had recovered from COVID-19. The specimen sequenced was PBMCs or T cells enriched from blood (not recorded which). The CDR3 here is CASSNSGRGHDEQFF. The CDR3 DNA is TGTGCCAGCAGCAATAGCGGGAGGGGACATGATGAGCAGTTCTTC. The full variable domain, with the rest looked up from reference TRBV11-3 and TRBJ2-1, is EAGVVQSPRYKIIEKKQPVAFWCNPISGHNTLYWYLQNLGQGPELLIRYENEEAVDDSQLPKDRFSAERLKGVDSTLKIQPAELGDSAVYLCASSNSGRGHDEQFFGPGTRLTVL.